Listed here are 27 T cell receptor beta chains from one sample, sequenced in a study of T cells expressing NK-cell markers. TCRdb re-called the 5' RACE reads and gives one entry per CDR3 protein, without DNA. This sample contains about 430,000 distinct CDR3 sequences. Sequences were obtained from blood T cells: a sorted CD56 or NKG2C T cell subset, CD4+ or CD8+ T cells, or bulk PBMC T cells (not recorded which). The receptor set was obtained from a woman aged 45 to 65 in good health.

The chain has TRBV20-1 and TRBJ2-1. Germline V CDR1 and CDR2: DFQATT, SNEGSKA (reference sequence). The CDR3 is made up of 13 amino acids. The CDR3 loop reads CSAKMGSYNEQFF.

The chain is built from TRBV30 and TRBJ1-6; with no DNA, the TCRdb D assignment of TRBD1 cannot be verified. Germline values: CDR1 GTSNPN, CDR2 SVGIG (reference sequence). The CDR3 sequence is 14 residues long. The CDR3 loop is CAWTRAQGSSPLHF.

The rearrangement links TRBV5-1 to TRBJ1-2. CDR1 and CDR2 from the germline V gene are SGHRS and YFSETQ. The CDR3 runs 13 residues. The CDR3 loop reads CASSLGAQYGYTF.

The chain joins TRBV15 to TRBJ1-5; TCRdb outputs TRBD1, but without DNA this stays unchecked. The CDR3 covers 14 residues. Germline CDR1 LNHNV, CDR2 YYDKDF (reference sequence). This CDR3 is CATHKGGSNQPQHF.

V gene TRBV5-1 combines with J gene TRBJ1-1; checking the TCRdb D call of TRBD1 is not possible without DNA. The CDR3 sequence is 16 residues long. The germline gives CDR1 SGHRS, CDR2 YFSETQ. Here the CDR3 reads CASSPVGAGLNTEAFF. Drawing the rest from reference TRBV5-1 and TRBJ1-1, the complete variable domain is KAGVTQTPRYLIKTRGQQVTLSCSPISGHRSVSWYQQTPGQGLQFLFEYFSETQRNKGNFPGRFSGRQFSNSRSEMNVSTLELGDSALYLCASSPVGAGLNTEAFFGQGTRLTVV.

The V gene is TRBV3-1, the J gene TRBJ2-5; TCRdb's D call of TRBD1 is untestable without DNA. Per germline, CDR1 LGHDT and CDR2 YNNKEL (reference sequence). The CDR3 length is 14 residues. CDR3 region: CASSQTPAGGTQYF.

This chain links TRBV24-1 with TRBJ2-7; with no DNA, the TCRdb D assignment of TRBD1 cannot be verified. Germline V lookup: CDR1 KGHDR, CDR2 SFDVKD. CDR3 length: 14 amino acids. CDR3 in amino acids: CATRESGRLNEQYF.

The V and J genes are TRBV12-3 or TRBV12-4 and TRBJ2-3. CDR3 length: 15 amino acids. CDR3 residues: CASSLLGLDTDTQYF.

The gene calls are TRBV20-1 and TRBJ2-7; TCRdb gives TRBD1 as the D gene, but with no DNA this cannot be confirmed. Germline V gives CDR1 DFQATT, CDR2 SNEGSKA (reference sequence). The CDR3 totals 13 residues. This CDR3 is CSAVPGSFGEQYF.

This chain links TRBV18 with TRBJ1-1; TCRdb calls TRBD1, which cannot be checked without DNA. Germline CDR1 and CDR2: KGHSH and LQKENI. The CDR3 is 14 amino acids. The CDR3 here is CASSPWVGGTEAFF.

The CDR3 region is CASDAGEETQYF. The chain recombines TRBV6-2 or TRBV6-3 with TRBJ2-5; TCRdb lists TRBD1, though no DNA is available to test this call. The CDR3 runs to 12 residues. CDR1 is MNHEY, CDR2 SVGEGT, per germline.

The chain combines TRBV9 with TRBJ2-7; TCRdb designates TRBD2, a call that cannot be tested without DNA. The germline CDR1 and CDR2 sequences are SGDLS and YYNGEE. This CDR3 is 18 amino acids long. CDR3 sequence reads: CASSVGGTGTSGRNEQYF.

V and J are TRBV4-1 and TRBJ1-1; TCRdb's D call, TRBD1, is unchecked because there is no DNA. This CDR3 has 13 residues. The V gene's germline CDR1 is MGHRA and CDR2 YSYEKL. CDR3 in amino acids: CASSQGVPQEAFF.

This CDR3 is CSARADRGVNYGYTF. The chain employs TRBV20-1 and TRBJ1-2; checking the TCRdb D call of TRBD1 is not possible without DNA. CDR3 length: 15 residues. Germline V gene lookup returns CDR1 DFQATT and CDR2 SNEGSKA (reference sequence).

The chain is built from TRBV10-1 and TRBJ2-1; TCRdb designates TRBD2, a call that cannot be tested without DNA. Per the germline V gene, CDR1 is WNHNN and CDR2 is SYGVQD (reference sequence). This CDR3 is built from 14 residues. CDR3 region: CASSGTQTYNEQFF.

The V gene is TRBV12-3 or TRBV12-4, the J gene TRBJ2-3; the TCRdb call, TRBD1, lacks DNA for checking. The CDR3 length is 14 residues. The CDR3 spells CASTRDRGTDTQYF.

This rearrangement joins TRBV5-1 to TRBJ2-5; TCRdb's assignment of TRBD2 cannot be checked, as there is no DNA. The CDR3 has 15 amino acids. Germline V gene lookup returns CDR1 SGHRS and CDR2 YFSETQ. The CDR3 loop reads CASTRWLAGRETQYF. The full variable domain, rest sourced from reference TRBV5-1 and TRBJ2-5, is KAGVTQTPRYLIKTRGQQVTLSCSPISGHRSVSWYQQTPGQGLQFLFEYFSETQRNKGNFPGRFSGRQFSNSRSEMNVSTLELGDSALYLCASTRWLAGRETQYFGPGTRLLVL.

This chain connects TRBV29-1 to TRBJ2-5; TCRdb returns TRBD1, unconfirmable since there is no DNA. The CDR3 has 12 amino acids. Per the germline V gene, CDR1 is SQVTM and CDR2 is ANQGSEA. CDR3 loop: CSVVSGVETQYF.

CDR3 loop: CATSDNRAGSKHF. The V gene is TRBV24-1, the J gene TRBJ1-5; TCRdb reports TRBD1, a call that lacks DNA to check it against. Germline-derived CDR1 and CDR2 are KGHDR and SFDVKD. The CDR3 has 13 residues.

CDR3 protein: CASSLVPAHTGELFF. The chain joins TRBV12-3 or TRBV12-4 to TRBJ2-2; no DNA is available, so the TRBD2 call from TCRdb remains unchecked. This CDR3 contains 15 residues.

This chain links TRBV2 with TRBJ1-1; TCRdb's D call, TRBD1, is unchecked because there is no DNA. Germline V gene data show CDR1 as SNHLY and CDR2 as FYNNEI. The CDR3 contains 16 residues. This CDR3 is CASSEARGRLYTEAFF. Combining the CDR3 with reference TRBV2 and TRBJ1-1 gives the whole variable domain EPEVTQTPSHQVTQMGQEVILRCVPISNHLYFYWYRQILGQKVEFLVSFYNNEISEKSEIFDDQFSVERPDGSNFTLKIRSTKLEDSAMYFCASSEARGRLYTEAFFGQGTRLTVV.

The chain links TRBV24-1 to TRBJ2-1; TCRdb reports TRBD2, a call that lacks DNA to check it against. CDR1 KGHDR and CDR2 SFDVKD come from the germline V gene. This CDR3 spans 17 amino acids. CDR3 sequence reads: CATSDFPSGGGGNEQFF.

This chain links TRBV15 with TRBJ1-1; TCRdb picks TRBD1, but there is no DNA to check that call. The CDR3 totals 16 residues. Germline CDR1 and CDR2: LNHNV and YYDKDF (reference sequence). The CDR3 is CATSSENGTVSTEAFF.

The rearrangement joins TRBV14 to TRBJ2-1; the TCRdb call, TRBD2, lacks DNA for checking. The CDR3 sequence is 16 residues long. In germline, CDR1 is SGHDN, CDR2 FVKESK. CDR3 region: CASSQARLAGGGEQFF.

This chain links TRBV29-1 with TRBJ2-1. The germline V gene has CDR1 SQVTM and CDR2 ANQGSEA. This CDR3 is 12 amino acids long. The CDR3 sequence: CSVEERRNEQFF.

This sequence joins TRBV7-6 and TRBJ2-2. CDR1 and CDR2 (germline): SGHVS, FNYEAQ. The CDR3 is 13 amino acids. CDR3 protein: CASSLIATGELFF. Complete variable domain (other parts from reference TRBV7-6 and TRBJ2-2): GAGVSQSPRYKVTKRGQDVALRCDPISGHVSLYWYRQALGQGPEFLTYFNYEAQQDKSGLPNDRFSAERPEGSISTLTIQRTEQRDSAMYRCASSLIATGELFFGEGSRLTVL.

The chain links TRBV5-4 to TRBJ2-1; TCRdb outputs TRBD2, but without DNA this stays unchecked. Looked up from germline, CDR1 is SGHNT and CDR2 is YYREEE (reference sequence). The CDR3 is made up of 14 amino acids. The CDR3 loop reads CASSLMAGGSEQFF.